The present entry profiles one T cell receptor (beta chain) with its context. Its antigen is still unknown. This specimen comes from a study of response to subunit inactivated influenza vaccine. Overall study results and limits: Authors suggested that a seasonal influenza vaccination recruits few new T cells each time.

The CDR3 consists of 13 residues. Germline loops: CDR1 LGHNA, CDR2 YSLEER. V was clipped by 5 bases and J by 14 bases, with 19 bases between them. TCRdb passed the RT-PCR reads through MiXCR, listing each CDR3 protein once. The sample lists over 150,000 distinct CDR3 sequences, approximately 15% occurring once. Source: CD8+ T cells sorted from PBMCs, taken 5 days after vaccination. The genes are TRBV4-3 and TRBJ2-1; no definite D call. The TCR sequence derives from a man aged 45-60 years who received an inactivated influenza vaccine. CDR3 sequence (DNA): TGCGCCAGCAGCGAATTCCTAGGTTACGCCGAGTTCTTC. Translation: CASSEFLGYAEFF.